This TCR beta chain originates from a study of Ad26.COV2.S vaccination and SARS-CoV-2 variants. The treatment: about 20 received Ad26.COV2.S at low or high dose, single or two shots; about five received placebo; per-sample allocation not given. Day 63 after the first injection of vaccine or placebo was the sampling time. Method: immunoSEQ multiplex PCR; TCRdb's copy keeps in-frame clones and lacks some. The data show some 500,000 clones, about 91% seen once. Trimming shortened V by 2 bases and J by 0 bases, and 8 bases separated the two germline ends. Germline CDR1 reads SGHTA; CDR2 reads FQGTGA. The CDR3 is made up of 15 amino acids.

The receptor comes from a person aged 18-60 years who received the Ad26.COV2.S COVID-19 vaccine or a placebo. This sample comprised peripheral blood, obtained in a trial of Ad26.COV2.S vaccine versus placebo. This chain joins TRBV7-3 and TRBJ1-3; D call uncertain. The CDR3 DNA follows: TGTGCCAGCAGCTTATCCGGCGGCTCTGGAAACACCATATATTTT. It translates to CASSLSGGSGNTIYF. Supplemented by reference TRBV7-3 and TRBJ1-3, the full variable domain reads GAGVSQTPSNKVTEKGKYVELRCDPISGHTALYWYRQSLGQGPEFLIYFQGTGAADDSGLPNDRFFAVRPEGSVSTLKIQRTERGDSAVYLCASSLSGGSGNTIYFGEGSWLTVV.